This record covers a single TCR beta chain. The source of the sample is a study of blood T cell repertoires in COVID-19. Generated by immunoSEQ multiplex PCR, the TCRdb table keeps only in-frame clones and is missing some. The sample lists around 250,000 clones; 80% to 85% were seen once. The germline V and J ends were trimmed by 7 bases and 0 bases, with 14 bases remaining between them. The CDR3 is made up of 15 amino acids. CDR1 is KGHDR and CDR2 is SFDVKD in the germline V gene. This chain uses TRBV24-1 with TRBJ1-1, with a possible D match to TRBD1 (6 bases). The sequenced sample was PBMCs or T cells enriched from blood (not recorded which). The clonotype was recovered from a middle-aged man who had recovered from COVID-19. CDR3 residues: CATRPGASMNTEAFF. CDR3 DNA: TGTGCCACCAGACCAGGGGCCTCCATGAACACTGAAGCTTTCTTT.